One sample yielded the 30 T cell receptor beta chains listed below, sequenced in a study of blood T cell repertoires in COVID-19 (dated by TCRdb to the early 2020s). The receptor library was made with the immunoSEQ multiplex PCR assay. TCRdb took this table from immuneACCESS and kept in-frame rearrangements with V and J called. Such tables lack part of the clones; where checked against another copy, unresolved V genes explain under half of the gap, and the rest is unexplained. Within this sample are 50,000 to 70,000 clones, with 91% of them counted one time only. The ten largest clonotypes hold 2% to 2.5% of the sample. Input material: peripheral blood. These receptors all come from a man between 60 and 75 years old with acute or convalescent COVID-19.

V and J are TRBV30 and TRBJ2-6; D gene uncertain. The CDR3 sequence is 18 residues long. CDR1 and CDR2 from the germline V gene are GTSNPN and SVGIG (reference sequence). The V end lost 2 bases, the J end lost 2 bases, and 19 bases lay between the germline ends. The CDR3 region is CAWSSSTHASTGANVLTF. The CDR3 coding sequence is TGTGCCTGGAGTTCCTCGACACACGCCTCAACTGGGGCCAACGTCCTGACTTTC.

This sequence joins TRBV5-4 and TRBJ2-1; 13 nucleotides match TRBD2. V gave up 0 bases and J gave up 5 bases; unmatched junction bases: 8. The CDR3 loop spans 18 amino acids. From germline, CDR1 is SGHNT and CDR2 YYREEE (reference sequence). The CDR3 sequence: CASSLVGLAGELDNEQFF. For the CDR3, the DNA is TGTGCCAGCAGCTTGGTCGGACTAGCGGGAGAGTTAGACAATGAGCAGTTCTTC.

The CDR3 region has the DNA TGTGCCAGCCGGAACAGGGGAGTGGCCACTGAAGCTTTCTTT. This gives the protein CASRNRGVATEAFF. This sequence joins TRBV28 and TRBJ1-1, with 7 nucleotides matching TRBD1. Per germline, CDR1 MDHEN and CDR2 SYDVKM. The junction had 10 bases not matched to a gene; V was cut back by 8 bases and J by 4 bases. The CDR3 is made up of 14 amino acids.

This sequence joins TRBV18 and TRBJ2-1; 8 nucleotides line up with TRBD2. The CDR3 extends over 16 amino acids. Germline CDR1 KGHSH, CDR2 LQKENI. The trim removed 4 bases at V and 0 bases at J, leaving 5 bases unmatched. CDR3 region: CASSQPLAGSYNEQFF. CDR3 coding DNA: TGTGCCAGCTCACAGCCCCTAGCGGGCTCCTACAATGAGCAGTTCTTC.

The V and J genes are TRBV6-5 and TRBJ1-6, with 8 positions matching TRBD1. After removal of 6 bases from V and 6 bases from J, the junction contained 7 bases not matched to a gene. The germline V gene encodes CDR1 MNHEY and CDR2 SVGAGI. This CDR3 spans 15 amino acids. CDR3 in DNA: TGTGCCAGCAGAGCTGACAGGGGTTTTAATTCACCCCTCCACTTT. Translating gives CASRADRGFNSPLHF.

V and J are TRBV9 and TRBJ2-1; 12 bases are a match to TRBD2. Trimming removed 3 bases from V and 0 bases from J; junction bases left unmatched: 4. This CDR3 comprises 17 residues. The germline V gene has CDR1 SGDLS and CDR2 YYNGEE. The DNA of the CDR3 is TGTGCCAGCAGCGATCCGACTAGCGGGAGCTCCTACAATGAGCAGTTCTTC. It is translated as CASSDPTSGSSYNEQFF.

This clone was detected once. The chain recombines TRBV2 with TRBJ2-5, with a weak D call TRBD2 (5 bases). Germline CDR1 reads SNHLY; CDR2 reads FYNNEI. V lost 6 bases to trimming and J lost 5 bases, with 16 bases between them. CDR3 size: 14 residues. The DNA for the CDR3 is TGTGCCAGCAGCGCGGACTCCCTCCGGGAGACCCAGTACTTC. Protein product: CASSADSLRETQYF.

The chain couples TRBV28 to TRBJ2-7; 7 bases match TRBD1. The germline V gene has CDR1 MDHEN and CDR2 SYDVKM. The CDR3 loop spans 15 amino acids. V lost 5 bases, J lost 1 base, and 8 bases stayed unmatched. The CDR3 sequence: CASSTFRQGSYEQYF. CDR3 sequence (DNA): TGTGCCAGCAGTACCTTCCGACAGGGATCCTACGAGCAGTACTTC. Complete variable domain (other parts from reference TRBV28 and TRBJ2-7): DVKVTQSSRYLVKRTGEKVFLECVQDMDHENMFWYRQDPGLGLRLIYFSYDVKMKEKGDIPEGYSVSREKKERFSLILESASTNQTSMYLCASSTFRQGSYEQYFGPGTRLTVT.

This chain connects TRBV9 to TRBJ2-3, with a weak D call TRBD1 (6 bases). Trimming shortened V by 2 bases and J by 2 bases, and 15 bases separated the two germline ends. CDR1 is SGDLS and CDR2 is YYNGEE in the germline V gene. This CDR3 has 16 amino acids. The CDR3 region is CASSVGAGAFTDTQYF. In DNA form, the CDR3 reads TGTGCCAGCAGCGTCGGGGCAGGGGCCTTCACAGATACGCAGTATTTT.

Points on this clone: The junction departs from germline at one end; a sequencing error may be responsible. The chain carries TRBV6-2 or TRBV6-3 and TRBJ1-4; D gene unclear. Germline V gene lookup returns CDR1 MNHEY and CDR2 SVGEGT. The CDR3 sequence is 13 residues long. CDR3 bases: TGTGCCAGCAGTTACACCACCGGGTCCTCACTTGATTTT. Translation: CASSYTTGSSLDF.

This clone was seen only a few times. V gene TRBV6-6 combines with J gene TRBJ1-6; D unclear. The CDR3 sequence is 14 residues long. Germline CDR1 reads MNHNY; CDR2 reads SVGAGI (reference sequence). Deletions cut 6 bases from V and 9 bases from J, with 15 bases between. The CDR3 loop reads CASSPGPAGSPLHF. For the CDR3, the DNA is TGTGCCAGCAGCCCCGGGCCGGCGGGTTCACCCCTCCACTTT.

The rearrangement links TRBV7-8 to TRBJ1-1; D is undetermined. Per germline, CDR1 SGHVS and CDR2 FQNEAQ. This CDR3 is 14 amino acids long. The V gene lost 0 bases and the J gene lost 2 bases, with 7 bases spanning the gap. The chain's CDR3 is CASSLAPGNTEAFF. The CDR3, as DNA: TGTGCCAGCAGCTTAGCCCCGGGTAACACTGAAGCTTTCTTT.

This chain joins TRBV29-1 and TRBJ1-1; the match to TRBD1 covers 10 bases. CDR3 size: 14 residues. Germline V gene sequence: CDR1 SQVTM, CDR2 ANQGSEA. V lost 4 bases and J lost 1; bases outside the gene matches: 3. CDR3 amino acids: CSVGRDRGNTEAFF. The DNA for the CDR3 is TGCAGCGTTGGGAGGGACAGGGGGAACACTGAAGCTTTCTTT.

The chain is built from TRBV7-3 and TRBJ2-5, with TRBD2 identical over 12 bases. The CDR3 has 16 amino acids. CDR1 and CDR2 from the germline V gene are SGHTA and FQGTGA. With 3 bases clipped from V and 2 bases from J, the junction kept 4 bases outside the gene matches. This CDR3 reads CASSLGLAGHQETQYF. The CDR3 DNA is TGTGCCAGCAGCTTGGGACTAGCGGGCCATCAAGAGACCCAGTACTTC. The full variable domain, completed using reference TRBV7-3 and TRBJ2-5, is GAGVSQTPSNKVTEKGKYVELRCDPISGHTALYWYRQSLGQGPEFLIYFQGTGAADDSGLPNDRFFAVRPEGSVSTLKIQRTERGDSAVYLCASSLGLAGHQETQYFGPGTRLLVL.

The CDR3 DNA reads as TGTGCCAGCATGACCAGCGGACGGAGCACCGGGGAGCTGTTTTTT. This gives the protein CASMTSGRSTGELFF. This chain joins TRBV2 and TRBJ2-2; D is perhaps TRBD2 (5 bases). V was cut by 7 bases and J by 4 bases, with 16 bases left in between. The germline V gene has CDR1 SNHLY and CDR2 FYNNEI. This CDR3 has 15 residues.

This rearrangement joins TRBV27 to TRBJ2-5; D is possibly TRBD1 (6 bases). Germline CDR1 is MNHEY and CDR2 is SMNVEV (reference sequence). With 5 bases removed from V and 2 bases from J, the gap between germline ends came to 12 bases. This CDR3 is 14 amino acids long. The CDR3 nucleotides are TGTGCCAGCAGTATCCAGGGGCTTCAAGAGACCCAGTACTTC. Translating it yields CASSIQGLQETQYF.

V and J are TRBV18 and TRBJ2-1; weak D call: TRBD2 (6 bases). CDR3 length: 15 amino acids. Germline V gene data show CDR1 as KGHSH and CDR2 as LQKENI. V lost 1 base and J lost 5, with 12 bases in between. This CDR3 is CASSPRSSDNNEQFF. The CDR3 DNA follows: TGTGCCAGCTCACCACGGTCTAGCGATAACAATGAGCAGTTCTTC.

In this sample, this clone turned up once. The rearrangement joins TRBV28 to TRBJ2-1; 9 bases line up with TRBD1. CDR3 length equals 17 residues. Germline V gene sequence: CDR1 MDHEN, CDR2 SYDVKM. The J segment lost 9 bases and the V segment lost 5 bases, leaving 17 bases of the junction unmatched. DNA for the CDR3: TGTGCCAGCAGTAAAATACAGGGGGCCGGCCTGGGGAGTGAGCAGTTCTTC. It yields the protein CASSKIQGAGLGSEQFF.

The chain joins TRBV4-3 to TRBJ1-3; possibly TRBD1 for D (6 bases). CDR1 and CDR2 from the germline V gene are LGHNA and YSLEER. The CDR3 is 15 amino acids. Trimming took off 4 bases at V and 4 bases at J, with 14 bases between the two ends. The CDR3 bases are TGCGCCAGCAGCCCGACCCCAGGGGCGGGAAACACCATATATTTT. As protein: CASSPTPGAGNTIYF.

The chain has TRBV5-4 and TRBJ1-6; TRBD1 is a possible D gene (6 bases). The CDR3 is 15 residues long. Between the trimmed V and J ends, which lost 3 bases and 5 bases, there was a span of 12 bases. The germline V gene encodes CDR1 SGHNT and CDR2 YYREEE (reference sequence). CDR3 bases: TGTGCCAGCAGCTCCGGGACACTAGATAATTCACCCCTCCACTTT. It specifies CASSSGTLDNSPLHF.

The gene calls are TRBV5-4 and TRBJ2-7, with 7 bases fitting TRBD1. J was trimmed by 3 bases and V by 4 bases; bases with no gene match: 4. The CDR3 loop spans 13 amino acids. The V gene's germline CDR1 is SGHNT and CDR2 YYREEE (reference sequence). The CDR3 sequence: CASSPTGSYEQYF. CDR3 nucleotide sequence: TGTGCCAGCAGCCCGACAGGGAGCTACGAGCAGTACTTC. The whole variable domain, filled in from reference TRBV5-4 and TRBJ2-7, reads ETGVTQSPTHLIKTRGQQVTLRCSSQSGHNTVSWYQQALGQGPQFIFQYYREEENGRGNFPPRFSGLQFPNYSSELNVNALELDDSALYLCASSPTGSYEQYFGPGTRLTVT.

This chain uses TRBV27 with TRBJ1-1; D possibly corresponds to TRBD1 (5 bases). Germline CDR1 MNHEY, CDR2 SMNVEV (reference sequence). V was pared by 6 bases and J by 4 bases, with 6 bases between. The CDR3 has 11 amino acids. As DNA, the CDR3 is TGTGCCAGCAGGGGGGGCACTGAAGCTTTCTTT. Translating it yields CASRGGTEAFF.

The CDR3 region has the DNA TGTGCCAGCAGTTACTCGGCCAGGGGAGGCTACACCTTC. Encoded protein: CASSYSARGGYTF. The rearrangement uses TRBV6-2 or TRBV6-3 and TRBJ1-2; TRBD1 might be the D (6 bases). Deletions cut 0 bases from V and 8 bases from J, with 10 bases between. Germline V gene lookup returns CDR1 MNHEY and CDR2 SVGEGT. This CDR3 spans 13 amino acids.

The V gene is TRBV29-1, the J gene TRBJ2-7; D may be TRBD2 (6 bases). The CDR3 totals 13 residues. V was clipped by 4 bases and J by 6 bases, with 16 bases between them. Germline assignment: CDR1 SQVTM and CDR2 ANQGSEA. CDR3 nucleotide sequence: TGCAGCGTTGCCGGGACTGCCTCCCTCGAGCAGTACTTC. Translating gives CSVAGTASLEQYF.

The chain links TRBV5-1 to TRBJ2-7; TRBD1 agrees at 7 bases. The CDR3 is 15 amino acids. After removal of 0 bases from V and 0 bases from J, the junction contained 3 bases not matched to a gene. Germline V gene sequence: CDR1 SGHRS, CDR2 YFSETQ. DNA for the CDR3: TGCGCCAGCAGCTTGGCGACAGGGTACTCCTACGAGCAGTACTTC. This codes for CASSLATGYSYEQYF.

The chain employs TRBV7-2 and TRBJ2-3; 12 bases line up with TRBD2. The CDR3 has 16 residues. The trim removed 1 base at V and 4 bases at J, leaving 3 bases unmatched. The germline V gene has CDR1 SGHTA and CDR2 FQGNSA. CDR3 sequence: CASSLGLAGVADTQYF. The DNA of the CDR3 is TGTGCCAGCAGCTTAGGACTAGCGGGAGTTGCAGATACGCAGTATTTT.

The V call is TRBV7-8, the J call TRBJ2-3; 13 bases are shared with TRBD2. The length of the CDR3 is 18 residues. Germline CDR1 is SGHVS and CDR2 is FQNEAQ. Trimming removed 7 bases from V and 0 bases from J; junction bases left unmatched: 10. The CDR3 sequence is CASTPRTSGSPSTDTQYF. The CDR3 coding sequence is TGTGCCAGCACCCCGAGGACTAGCGGGAGCCCTAGCACAGATACGCAGTATTTT.

The V and J genes are TRBV29-1 and TRBJ2-2, with TRBD1 matching over 10 bases. Trimming removed 5 bases from V and 6 bases from J; junction bases left unmatched: 6. Looked up from germline, CDR1 is SQVTM and CDR2 is ANQGSEA. The CDR3 runs 14 residues. The CDR3 reads CSVFGTGDAGELFF. CDR3 in DNA: TGCAGCGTTTTCGGGACAGGGGACGCCGGGGAGCTGTTTTTT.

This chain connects TRBV5-1 to TRBJ2-7; 11 nucleotides align to TRBD2. V gave up 4 bases and J gave up 6 bases; unmatched junction bases: 12. Germline V gives CDR1 SGHRS, CDR2 YFSETQ. The CDR3 is made up of 16 amino acids. In nucleotides, the CDR3 is TGCGCCAGCAGCCAAATCATAGCGGGAGGGTCCGTCGAGCAGTACTTC. This translates into CASSQIIAGGSVEQYF.

The V gene is TRBV5-1, the J gene TRBJ2-3, with TRBD1 matching over 8 bases. The CDR3 runs 15 residues. The V gene end was trimmed by 3 bases and the J gene end by 8 bases; junction bases not matched to a gene: 11. CDR1 is SGHRS, CDR2 YFSETQ, per germline. In DNA form, the CDR3 reads TGCGCCAGCAGCTCCGGACAGGGAACACAACTTACGCAGTATTTT. Translation gives CASSSGQGTQLTQYF.